This T cell receptor (beta chain) comes out of a study of response to subunit inactivated influenza vaccine. This clonotype was detected only a few times. Germline V gives CDR1 DFQATT, CDR2 SNEGSKA (reference sequence). V was pared by 3 bases and J by 4 bases, with 12 bases between. The CDR3 spans 13 residues. Each CDR3 protein is one row after TCRdb ran MiXCR on the RT-PCR reads. The data hold around 750,000 distinct CDR3 sequences, with 20% to 25% observed a single time. Sequences were derived from PBMCs from blood, sampled roughly 5 days after vaccination. This TCR was sampled from a man in his fifties or sixties who received an inactivated influenza vaccine. The chain carries TRBV20-1 and TRBJ1-2; D may be TRBD1 (6 bases). Here the CDR3 reads CSASTQGIYGYTF. CDR3 bases: TGCAGTGCTAGTACCCAGGGGATCTATGGCTACACCTTC.